The 4 T cell receptor beta chains listed next were all sequenced from one sample in a study of blood T cell repertoires in COVID-19. Only in-frame clones appear in the TCRdb table, and some are missing; sequencing was by immunoSEQ multiplex PCR. The data contain some 220,000 clones, 75% to 85% of them seen just once; the ten biggest clones take up more than 10%. Sequencing used peripheral blood. These receptors originate from a human donor in a cohort sampled during active COVID-19.

The genes are TRBV20-1 and TRBJ2-5; no clear D gene. The V and J ends lost 5 bases and 2 bases respectively, with 6 bases between them. The CDR3 loop spans 11 amino acids. CDR1 is DFQATT, CDR2 SNEGSKA, per germline (reference sequence). CDR3 coding DNA: TGCAGTGCTCGGCGGCAAGAGACCCAGTACTTC. Amino acid sequence: CSARRQETQYF.

The sample holds many counts of this clone. The DNA for the CDR3 is TGTGCCAGCAGTTTCTTAGTTCAGCCCCAGCATTTT. Protein: CASSFLVQPQHF. The chain carries TRBV28 and TRBJ1-5; D is ambiguous. The germline gives CDR1 MDHEN, CDR2 SYDVKM. The V end was cut by 3 bases, the J end by 6 bases, with 6 bases between. The CDR3 covers 12 residues.

The V and J genes are TRBV6-6 and TRBJ1-4, with TRBD1 as a possible D gene (6 bases). Germline assignment: CDR1 MNHNY and CDR2 SVGAGI (reference sequence). V lost 6 bases to trimming and J lost 4 bases, with 15 bases between them. The CDR3 has 15 residues. CDR3 DNA sequence: TGTGCCAGCAGCCTGCGGGGGCATGGTAATGAAAAACTGTTTTTT. As protein: CASSLRGHGNEKLFF.

CDR3 in amino acids: CASSLEGTYGHNEQFF. The CDR3 bases are TGTGCCAGCAGCTTAGAGGGGACTTATGGGCACAATGAGCAGTTCTTC. The chain couples TRBV7-2 to TRBJ2-1; D perhaps matches TRBD2 (6 bases). The CDR3 consists of 16 residues. Trimming cost V 1 base and J 5 bases, with 15 bases left between them. Germline CDR1 and CDR2: SGHTA and FQGNSA.